These 9 T cell receptor beta chains share one sample of origin, sequenced in a study of blood T cells in healthy people across ages. Alongside a J-beta primer mix, a sample-barcoded 5' primer served in a second PCR lasting about 7 to 11 cycles. TCRdb passed the 5' RACE reads through MiXCR, listing each CDR3 protein once. The repertoire holds approximately 1,000,000 distinct CDR3 sequences, 35% to 40% seen once, with around 13% in the top ten. Sequences were obtained from blood. The receptors come from a man between 18 and 29 years old in good health.

In its sample, this clonotype was seen a few times. The chain employs TRBV7-9 and TRBJ2-5; 8 bases agree with TRBD2. The CDR3 spans 14 residues. V gave up 5 bases and J gave up 3 bases; unmatched junction bases: 5. The germline V gene encodes CDR1 SEHNR and CDR2 FQNEAQ (reference sequence). The CDR3, as DNA: TGTGCCAGCAGCGTCGGGACTAGAAAAGAGACCCAGTACTTC. It specifies CASSVGTRKETQYF.

This clonotype was observed at least ten times. The rearrangement uses TRBV14 and TRBJ2-4, with D unresolved. This CDR3 spans 13 amino acids. In germline, CDR1 is SGHDN, CDR2 FVKESK. Trimming left V 2 bases short and J 9 bases short, with 11 bases between. The DNA of the CDR3 is TGTGCCAGCAGCCAAAACTACCGCAGCATTCAGTACTTC. It encodes CASSQNYRSIQYF.

The chain couples TRBV29-1 to TRBJ2-7; D may be TRBD1 or TRBD2 (6 bases each). The CDR3 is 15 amino acids. Germline values: CDR1 SQVTM, CDR2 ANQGSEA. The V gene lost 4 bases and the J gene lost 0 bases, with 16 bases spanning the gap. The CDR3 is CSVGVWGAGSYEQYF. DNA of the CDR3: TGCAGCGTTGGAGTATGGGGGGCAGGCTCCTACGAGCAGTACTTC.

This chain uses TRBV6-1 with TRBJ1-2; TRBD1 might be the D (5 bases). The length of the CDR3 is 14 residues. V lost 2 bases to trimming and J lost 7 bases, with 14 bases between them. Germline V CDR1 and CDR2: MNHNS, SASEGT. The chain's CDR3 is CASSELGTPLGYTF. The CDR3 DNA reads as TGTGCCAGCAGTGAACTCGGGACCCCCCTTGGCTACACCTTC.

This chain connects TRBV6-2 or TRBV6-3 to TRBJ1-5, with D unclear. Germline V gene sequence: CDR1 MNHEY, CDR2 SVGEGT. This CDR3 region has 15 residues. Trimming removed 6 bases from V and 9 bases from J, with 21 bases in between. The CDR3 here is CASSHDDRSSSPQHF. CDR3 DNA: TGTGCCAGCAGCCACGACGACCGGAGTTCGTCGCCCCAGCATTTT.

The chain is built from TRBV7-6 and TRBJ2-3; 9 nucleotides line up with TRBD2. J lost 1 base, V lost 5 bases, and 7 bases had no gene match. Per the germline V gene, CDR1 is SGHVS and CDR2 is FNYEAQ. The CDR3 runs 16 residues. The CDR3 DNA sequence: TGTGCCAGCAGCGTATTAGCGGGGGACCGCACAGATACGCAGTATTTT. It encodes CASSVLAGDRTDTQYF. Supplemented by reference TRBV7-6 and TRBJ2-3, the full variable domain reads GAGVSQSPRYKVTKRGQDVALRCDPISGHVSLYWYRQALGQGPEFLTYFNYEAQQDKSGLPNDRFSAERPEGSISTLTIQRTEQRDSAMYRCASSVLAGDRTDTQYFGPGTRLTVL.

The V gene is TRBV6-2 or TRBV6-3, the J gene TRBJ1-2; D is possibly TRBD1 (6 bases). From germline, CDR1 is MNHEY and CDR2 SVGEGT. V was shortened by 6 bases and J by 4 bases, with 18 bases between the two germline ends. This CDR3 has 15 amino acids. CDR3 sequence (DNA): TGTGCCAGCAGCAACTACCCCCAGGGGACCTATGGCTACACCTTC. As protein: CASSNYPQGTYGYTF.

The chain recombines TRBV12-3 or TRBV12-4 with TRBJ2-1, with a possible D match to TRBD2 (5 bases). The CDR3 loop spans 14 amino acids. V was clipped by 7 bases and J by 5 bases, with 15 bases between them. The DNA of the CDR3 is TGTGCCAGCAATAACTGGGAGCGGAACAATGAGCAGTTCTTC. This codes for CASNNWERNNEQFF.

This sequence joins TRBV25-1 and TRBJ1-1; 9 bases line up with TRBD1. The germline V gene encodes CDR1 MGHDK and CDR2 SYGVNS. V shed 3 bases and J 7 bases; nucleotides not matched to a gene: 9. The CDR3 runs 15 residues. The CDR3 is CASSDLTGGESEAFF. The CDR3 coding sequence is TGTGCCAGCAGTGATCTTACAGGGGGCGAGAGTGAAGCTTTCTTT.